This record looks at one T cell receptor beta chain sequence and its context. Its target is not known. Researchers ran the PCR with 60 Vbeta and 13 Jbeta primers. As handled by the study authors: Roughly 10 million shared chains were among the about 80 million unique TCR beta chains that a later analysis counted. The repertoire was sequenced with immunoSEQ multiplex PCR; TCRdb's copy has only in-frame clones and lacks some. V and J calls and clone size come straight from that table; D and trimming were deduced from the DNA. Among some 150,000 clones listed, roughly 64% were seen once. The source of the sample is a study of cytomegalovirus exposure and HLA in healthy donors. Whole-study context: Ancestry clustering placed around four fifths of 300 to 400 genotyped donors in the Caucasian-associated cluster. The study's findings and limits: A later analysis showed TCR association rates differing by HLA locus, peaking at DRB1 and lowest at HLA-C. Earlier results showed most TCR beta V segments being productive about 90% or about 30% of the time.

V lost 10 bases to trimming and J lost 1 base; unmatched junction nucleotides: 6. Germline V gene sequence: CDR1 ENHRY, CDR2 SYGVKD. The CDR3 contains 13 residues. The clonotype originates from a woman in her 30s in good health and CMV-seropositive. Sequenced input: PBMCs. V gene TRBV10-3 combines with J gene TRBJ1-1; TRBD1 matches 7 bases. The CDR3 sequence: CASGQAQNTEAFF. The CDR3 bases are TGTGCCAGCGGACAGGCCCAGAACACTGAAGCTTTCTTT.